Sequencing of this T cell receptor (beta chain) was carried out in a study of early T cells in non-severe SARS-CoV-2 infection. Individual cDNA molecules carried attached unique molecular identifiers. TCRdb reprocessed the 5' RACE reads with MiXCR, giving one entry per CDR3 protein. The sample shows about 63,000 distinct CDR3 sequences, 10% to 15% of them seen only once. This clonotype was counted many times. Germline V gene lookup returns CDR1 SGHAT and CDR2 FQNNGV. There are 15 residues in the CDR3. The V and J ends lost 1 base and 4 bases respectively, with 12 bases between them. The sequencing sample was made of whole blood. This clonotype originated in an adult who was a healthcare worker with PCR-confirmed SARS-CoV-2 infection or an uninfected control (not recorded which). The rearrangement joins TRBV11-2 to TRBJ2-3; TRBD2 might be the D (5 bases). The CDR3 DNA is TGTGCCAGCAGCTTAGGGGTAGGGAGCCCAGATACGCAGTATTTT. It yields the protein CASSLGVGSPDTQYF.